This T cell receptor beta chain was observed in a study of beta chain features in type 1 diabetes. At the level of the study: The samples had roughly 100,000,000 sorted cells examined in all.

J gave up 10 bases and V 2 bases, and 9 bases lay outside the gene matches. CDR3 length: 15 residues. Looked up from germline, CDR1 is MDHEN and CDR2 is SYDVKM. Reverse transcription of all isolated RNA meant that expressed TCRB transcripts were sequenced. Sequencing used immunoSEQ multiplex PCR; TCRdb keeps in-frame clones, though not all of them. The table has 300,000 to 400,000 clones, about 10% seen once. Every donor provided one heparinised blood draw, which averaged around 110 mL. General study results and limits: TCRB CDR3s from Type 1 diabetes patients were moderately but significantly shorter in all four CD4+ subsets. High TCR expression in some cells could lead to their over-representation in cDNA sequencing.

This clone was seen a few times. What it binds is unknown. What was sequenced was naive CD4+ T cells from blood. The sequence came from a woman in her 30s in good health. The rearrangement uses TRBV28 and TRBJ2-2; 8 bases align to TRBD1. CDR3 amino acids: CASSLGPGGKKELFF. The CDR3 DNA is TGTGCCAGCAGTTTAGGGCCAGGGGGCAAGAAGGAGCTGTTTTTT.